Listed here is a single TCR beta chain. Its antigen remains undetermined. The sample holds no much larger clone one base away, and base qualities are not on file. This sample was included in a study of blood T cell repertoires in COVID-19 (dated by TCRdb to 2018 to 2021). Concerning the study at large: Collaborator samples came from the United States, Italy and Spain and covered acute and convalescent phases of COVID-19. The prospective study material was composed of cDNA or gDNA derived from T cells, B-cell-depleted T cells, or PBMCs. Subjects who had been exposed to COVID-19, were actively infected with it, or had recovered from it provided the deeply sampled blood TCRbeta repertoires that made up the dataset. The repertoires were released in a freely available public database meant as a resource for research on the immune response to SARS-CoV-2. The samples were drawn from two sources: the first 160 participants of the ongoing ImmuneRACE study, and 950 to 1,500 subjects contributed by 6 global collaborators. The sample metadata nearly always contained a de-identified subject ID, COVID-19 status, age in years and sex. Where HLA class I and class II types were available, the types were taken from metadata supplied by the sample provider, not from assay-based typing.

What the authors observed across the whole study: Clinical and demographic metadata were provided uncurated, with the amount varying by source and participant.

CDR1 SGHAT and CDR2 FQNNGV were looked up in the germline V gene. V loses 5 bases, J loses 0 bases, and the germline ends lie 10 bases apart. The CDR3, from cysteine to phenylalanine, totals 15 residues. Just the 45-base CDR3 DNA is kept, in frame starting at base 1. In Seattle, one collaborating source enrolled patients while the infection was active and tracked those patients longitudinally over the course of disease. Each collaborating institution followed its own protocols to collect whole blood in K2EDTA tubes. For TCRbeta analysis, collaborators shipped samples in one of three forms: frozen whole blood, isolated PBMCs, or DNA extracted from either of those sample types. The immunoSEQ Assay, a bias-controlled multiplex PCR, was used to amplify TCRbeta CDR3 regions from genomic DNA. As for the original processing: The number of nucleated cells in each sample was estimated by amplification of reference gene primers within the assay. To quantify the absolute abundance of each unique TCRbeta CDR3 rearrangement, sequence reads were collapsed and filtered. For each sample, productive Simpson clonality was calculated by taking the square root of Simpson's diversity index across productive rearrangements. TCRdb's version of the immuneACCESS table is confined to in-frame rearrangements and falls short of the full clone set. An unresolved V gene accounts for under half of the shortfall where checked; the remainder is of unknown origin. V, J and clone size reflect that table, while D and trimming were determined from the DNA. Across this sample there are some 300,000 clones, with around 90% seen only once. The ten most abundant clones make up over 5% of the sample.

Source material: peripheral blood. The TCR comes from a woman between 45 and 60 years old with COVID-19, enrolled during active disease. The sequence links TRBV11-2 to TRBJ1-4; no D gene can be assigned with confidence. The CDR3 amino acid sequence is: CASSPTRSTNEKLFF. The nucleotide sequence is TGTGCCAGCAGCCCCACAAGATCAACTAATGAAAAACTGTTTTTT.